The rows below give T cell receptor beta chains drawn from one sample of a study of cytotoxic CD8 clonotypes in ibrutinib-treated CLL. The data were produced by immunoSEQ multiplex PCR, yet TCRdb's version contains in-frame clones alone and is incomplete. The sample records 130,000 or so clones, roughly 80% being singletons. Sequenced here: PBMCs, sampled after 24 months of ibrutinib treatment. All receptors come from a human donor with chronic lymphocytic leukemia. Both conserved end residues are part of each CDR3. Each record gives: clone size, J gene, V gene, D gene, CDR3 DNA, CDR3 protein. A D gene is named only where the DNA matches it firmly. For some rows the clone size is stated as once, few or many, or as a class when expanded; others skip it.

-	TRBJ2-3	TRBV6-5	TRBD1	TGTGCCAGCAGGGAGACAGGGGGAGGAGATACGCAGTATTTT	CASRETGGGDTQYF
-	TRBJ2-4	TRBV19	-	TGTGCCAGTACCTCGTTTCAAGAAGCCAAAAACATTCAGTACTTC	CASTSFQEAKNIQYF
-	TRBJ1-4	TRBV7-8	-	TGTGCCAGCAGCCCATTGGGGGCCGGGAAAGAAAAACTGTTTTTT	CASSPLGAGKEKLFF
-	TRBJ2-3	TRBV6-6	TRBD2	TGTGCCAGCACTGGGGGGGGAGATACGCAGTATTTT	CASTGGGDTQYF
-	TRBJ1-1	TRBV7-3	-	TGTGCCAGCAGCTTATCCGCGGGGAACACTGAAGCTTTCTTT	CASSLSAGNTEAFF
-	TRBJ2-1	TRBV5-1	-	TGCGCCAGCAGCGGGGGGAACGACCGAACCTACAATGAGCAGTTCTTC	CASSGGNDRTYNEQFF
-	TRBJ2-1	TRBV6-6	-	TGTGCCAGCAGTTACTCGGGGATCTCGAGGTACAATGAGCAGTTCTTC	CASSYSGISRYNEQFF
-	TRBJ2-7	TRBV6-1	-	TGTGCCAGCAGTGCTCAGGGCCACGAGCAGTACTTC	CASSAQGHEQYF
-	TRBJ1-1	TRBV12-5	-	TGTGCTAGTGGTTTGGTACGGGACACTGAAGCTTTCTTT	CASGLVRDTEAFF
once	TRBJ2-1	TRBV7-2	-	TGTGCCAGCAGCTTGTATCGGTACAATGAGCAGTTCTTC	CASSLYRYNEQFF
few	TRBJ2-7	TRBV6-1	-	TGTGCCAGCAGTGCGGCGGGGAGCGTAGAGCAGTACTTC	CASSAAGSVEQYF
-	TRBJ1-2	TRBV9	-	TGTGCCAGCAGCGTAAGTCAGGGGCAAGGTGGCTACACCTTC	CASSVSQGQGGYTF
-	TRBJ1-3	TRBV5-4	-	TGTGCCAGCAGTCCCGCCCTCTCTGGAAACACCATATATTTT	CASSPALSGNTIYF
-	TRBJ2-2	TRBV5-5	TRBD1	TGTGCCAGCAGCTTGGGGACAGGACCAAACACCGGGGAGCTGTTTTTT	CASSLGTGPNTGELFF
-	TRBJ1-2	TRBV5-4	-	TGTGCCAGCAGCTCCCCGTACGGGGCCAACTATGGCTACACCTTC	CASSSPYGANYGYTF
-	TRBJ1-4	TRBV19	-	TGTGCCAGTAGCTCGGTCCCGCCCGGTGAAAAACTGTTTTTT	CASSSVPPGEKLFF
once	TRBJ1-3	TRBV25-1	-	TGTGCCAGCAGTGATCCCCGGCAGTCCCGAAACACCATATATTTT	CASSDPRQSRNTIYF
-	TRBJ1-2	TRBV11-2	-	TGTGCCAGCAGCTTAGGATTAAGTGGCGGCTATGGCTACACCTTC	CASSLGLSGGYGYTF